Listed below are T cell receptor beta chains from one sample, sequenced in a study of regulatory T cells in long-lasting Graves disease. TCRdb called the multiplex PCR reads again in MiXCR, with one record for every CDR3 protein. The sample consists of some 500,000 distinct CDR3 sequences, roughly 12% of them appearing once. The sample was also reused in another study, on T cells in Graves' hyperthyroidism and ophthalmopathy.

Source: peripheral blood mononuclear cells (PBMCs), taken at new diagnosis, from a patient treated with antithyroid drugs. These receptors were collected from a man younger than 45 with Graves disease. Each CDR3 is given with its conserved first and last residue. The order of the fields is V gene, clone size, J gene, D gene, CDR3 length, CDR3 protein, CDR3 DNA. D genes are given only for firm matches. Rows may omit the clone size; those that give it use once, few, many or a size class.

TRBV30	few	TRBJ2-1	-	15	CAWSDLPRVGNEQFF	TGTGCCTGGAGTGACCTCCCCAGGGTGGGCAATGAGCAGTTCTTC
TRBV18	-	TRBJ2-6	-	18	CASSPLPTGASGANVLTF	TGTGCCAGCTCACCACTCCCTACAGGTGCCTCTGGGGCCAACGTCCTGACTTTC
TRBV29-1	many	TRBJ1-1	-	14	CSVLRPGGHTEAFF	TGCAGCGTACTAAGGCCGGGCGGGCACACTGAAGCTTTCTTT
TRBV3-1	-	TRBJ2-1	TRBD2	16	CASSLLAGESYNEQFF	TGTGCCAGCAGCTTACTAGCGGGAGAATCCTACAATGAGCAGTTCTTC
TRBV10-2	-	TRBJ2-7	TRBD2	14	CASSETGGPGEQYF	TGCGCCAGCAGTGAGACGGGAGGGCCGGGGGAGCAGTACTTC
TRBV20-1	many	TRBJ2-1	TRBD2	14	CSAREGTSRNEQFF	TGCAGTGCTAGAGAGGGGACTAGCCGCAATGAGCAGTTCTTC
TRBV27	many	TRBJ2-5	TRBD1	15	CASSPWTGGQETQYF	TGTGCCAGCAGTCCCTGGACAGGGGGCCAAGAGACCCAGTACTTC
TRBV5-1	many	TRBJ1-2	-	13	CASSRPGEDGYTF	TGCGCCAGCAGCCGACCAGGGGAGGATGGCTACACCTTC
TRBV12-5	many	TRBJ2-7	TRBD2	16	CASGLPSAGVFYEQYF	TGTGCTAGTGGTTTGCCGTCAGCGGGAGTGTTTTACGAGCAGTACTTC
TRBV29-1	many	TRBJ2-5	-	12	CSVEVFQETQYF	TGCAGCGTTGAAGTATTCCAAGAGACCCAGTACTTC
TRBV19	few	TRBJ2-1	TRBD2	15	CASTHGASGNDEQFF	TGTGCCAGTACTCATGGGGCTAGCGGGAATGATGAGCAGTTCTTC
TRBV11-1	many	TRBJ2-7	-	14	CASSLNPGGYEQYF	TGTGCCAGCAGCTTAAATCCTGGTGGGTACGAGCAGTACTTC
TRBV20-1	few	TRBJ1-1	TRBD1	14	CSATTPGGGTEAFF	TGCAGTGCCACCACCCCAGGGGGCGGCACTGAAGCTTTCTTT
TRBV6-5	many	TRBJ2-5	-	15	CASSYSTSSQETQYF	TGTGCCAGCAGTTACTCGACATCCAGCCAAGAGACCCAGTACTTC
TRBV18	-	TRBJ2-7	-	15	CASSSQGSSSYEQYF	TGTGCCAGCTCAAGCCAGGGTTCCAGCTCCTACGAGCAGTACTTC
TRBV11-3	few	TRBJ2-7	TRBD2	13	CASGPGLAGSQYF	TGTGCCAGCGGCCCGGGACTAGCGGGATCACAGTACTTC
TRBV6-1	many	TRBJ2-4	-	16	CASSPRQDLAKNIQYF	TGTGCCAGCAGCCCACGACAGGACCTAGCCAAAAACATTCAGTACTTC
TRBV27	many	TRBJ1-4	TRBD1	14	CASSSDREGEKLFF	TGTGCCAGCAGTTCGGACAGGGAGGGTGAAAAACTGTTTTTT
TRBV7-2	many	TRBJ1-5	-	13	CASSRILNQPQHF	TGTGCCAGCAGTCGGATCCTCAATCAGCCCCAGCATTTT
TRBV24-1	many	TRBJ2-1	TRBD2	16	CATSDADGRADNEQFF	TGTGCCACCAGTGACGCCGATGGGAGGGCGGACAATGAGCAGTTCTTC
TRBV5-1	many	TRBJ2-1	-	16	CASSSGRGNTYNEQFF	TGCGCCAGCAGCTCGGGGAGGGGGAACACCTACAATGAGCAGTTCTTC
TRBV18	-	TRBJ1-4	-	19	CASSPVMGTSGATNEKLFF	TGTGCCAGCTCACCGGTTATGGGGACAAGTGGTGCAACTAATGAAAAACTGTTTTTT
TRBV28	many	TRBJ2-7	TRBD2	20	CASSPSLPRTSGRITYEQYF	TGTGCCAGCAGCCCCAGTTTACCCAGGACTAGCGGGAGGATCACCTACGAGCAGTACTTC
TRBV24-1	many	TRBJ2-3	TRBD2	16	CATRKGSGSLVDTQYF	TGTGCCACCAGGAAAGGTAGCGGGAGCTTGGTAGATACGCAGTATTTT
TRBV11-2	many	TRBJ1-2	-	16	CASSFTTSESRYGYTF	TGTGCCAGCAGCTTTACGACATCTGAGAGCCGCTATGGCTACACCTTC
TRBV6-2/TRBV6-3	-	TRBJ2-1	TRBD2	15	CASTKRGGQFNEQFF	TGTGCCAGCACCAAGCGGGGGGGGCAATTCAATGAGCAGTTCTTC
TRBV20-1	many	TRBJ2-3	-	14	CSASLEGSRDTQYF	TGCAGTGCCTCCCTTGAGGGGAGTAGGGATACGCAGTATTTT
TRBV6-1	-	TRBJ2-3	TRBD2	15	CASTLAGGRSDTQYF	TGTGCCAGCACCTTAGCGGGAGGCCGGTCAGATACGCAGTATTTT
TRBV13	many	TRBJ2-3	-	13	CASSLPPADTQYF	TGTGCCAGCAGCCTACCCCCCGCAGATACGCAGTATTTT
TRBV7-8	many	TRBJ2-1	TRBD2	19	CASSLDGGSGRLPLGEQFF	TGTGCCAGCAGCTTAGATGGCGGTAGCGGGAGGCTCCCGTTGGGTGAGCAGTTCTTC
TRBV10-3	-	TRBJ1-3	-	15	CAIGQGSVSGNTIYF	TGTGCCATCGGCCAGGGAAGCGTCTCTGGAAACACCATATATTTT
TRBV10-1	-	TRBJ2-2	-	12	CASTGNTGELFF	TGCGCCAGCACGGGGAACACCGGGGAGCTGTTTTTT
TRBV9	few	TRBJ1-1	-	13	CASSVGGNTEASF	TGTGCCAGCAGCGTAGGAGGGAACACTGAAGCTTCCTTT
TRBV5-1	many	TRBJ1-1	-	16	CASSLAGSLSNTEAFF	TGTGCCAGCAGCTTGGCAGGGAGCCTTTCGAACACTGAAGCTTTCTTT
TRBV29-1	-	TRBJ2-3	TRBD1	13	CSAPQGGTDTQYF	TGCAGCGCGCCCCAGGGGGGCACAGATACGCAGTATTTT
TRBV5-5	-	TRBJ1-4	TRBD1	15	CASSLNWDSNEKLFF	TGTGCCAGCAGCTTGAATTGGGACAGTAATGAAAAACTGTTTTTT
TRBV12-3/TRBV12-4	once	TRBJ1-1	-	13	CASSLRDPAEAFF	TGTGCCAGCAGTTTGAGGGATCCCGCTGAAGCTTTCTTT
TRBV5-1	many	TRBJ2-3	-	13	CASRGEGADTQYF	TGCGCCAGCAGGGGAGAGGGAGCAGATACGCAGTATTTT
TRBV6-1	many	TRBJ1-2	TRBD1	14	CASSRDSINYGYTF	TGTGCCAGCAGCCGGGACAGTATTAACTATGGCTACACCTTC
TRBV24-1	many	TRBJ2-1	-	14	CATSDDRNRNEQFF	TGTGCCACCAGTGACGACAGGAACCGCAATGAGCAGTTCTTC
TRBV6-5	many	TRBJ1-2	-	15	CASSYEGARTYGYTF	TGTGCCAGCAGTTACGAAGGGGCGCGTACCTATGGCTACACCTTC
TRBV7-2	many	TRBJ2-5	TRBD1	15	CASSLTGEWEETQYF	TGTGCCAGCAGCTTAACAGGGGAGTGGGAAGAGACCCAGTACTTC
TRBV13	few	TRBJ2-3	-	16	CASSPKGESSTDTQYF	TGTGCCAGCAGCCCCAAGGGGGAGAGTAGCACAGATACGCAGTATTTT
TRBV6-4	few	TRBJ2-1	TRBD2	14	CASSVGLAPNEQFF	TGTGCCAGCAGTGTGGGACTAGCGCCCAATGAGCAGTTCTTC
TRBV6-2/TRBV6-3	many	TRBJ2-7	TRBD2	16	CASSLGLARYSYEQYF	TGTGCCAGCAGTTTAGGACTAGCGAGATACTCCTACGAGCAGTACTTC
TRBV7-2	once	TRBJ2-3	TRBD2	16	CASSLMTSGSTDTQYF	TGTGCCAGCAGCTTGATGACTAGCGGAAGCACAGATACGCAGTATTTT
TRBV7-2	many	TRBJ1-2	-	16	CASSLGGRALNYGYTF	TGTGCCAGCAGCTTAGGGGGTCGGGCGCTTAACTATGGCTACACCTTC
TRBV2	many	TRBJ2-7	TRBD2	12	CASRGTTIEQYF	TGTGCCAGCAGGGGGACTACGATCGAGCAGTACTTC
TRBV20-1	many	TRBJ2-7	-	15	CSANRPSLGSYEQYF	TGCAGTGCTAACCGGCCTAGCTTGGGCTCCTACGAGCAGTACTTC
TRBV12-3/TRBV12-4	many	TRBJ1-1	-	15	CASSLIRTPNTEAFF	TGTGCCAGCAGTTTAATCAGAACCCCGAACACTGAAGCTTTCTTT
TRBV4-1	-	TRBJ2-3	TRBD2	17	CASSQEARRGEQGTQYF	TGCGCCAGCAGCCAAGAGGCGCGGCGGGGGGAACAAGGAACGCAGTATTTT
TRBV7-9	many	TRBJ1-2	-	12	CASTQGGYGYTF	TGTGCCAGCACACAGGGAGGTTATGGCTACACCTTC
TRBV7-6	many	TRBJ2-1	-	12	CASSYASRIMVF	TGTGCCAGCAGCTACGCTAGCCGCATCATGGTCTTC
TRBV20-1	-	TRBJ1-1	-	12	CSAKRSNTEAFF	TGCAGTGCTAAACGTTCAAACACTGAAGCTTTCTTT
TRBV10-1	few	TRBJ2-5	TRBD2	13	CASSESLAGTQYF	TGCGCCAGCAGTGAGTCGCTAGCGGGGACCCAGTACTTC
TRBV7-3	-	TRBJ2-3	-	16	CASSQVLATLTDTQYF	TGCGCCAGCAGCCAGGTACTAGCTACCCTAACAGATACGCAGTATTTT
TRBV19	few	TRBJ2-5	TRBD1	15	CASSRTGTPAETQYF	TGTGCCAGTAGTAGGACAGGGACCCCCGCGGAGACCCAGTACTTC
TRBV20-1	-	TRBJ1-2	-	12	CSAKNQGEGYTF	TGCAGTGCTAAGAATCAGGGTGAAGGCTACACCTTC
TRBV2	-	TRBJ2-3	TRBD2	16	CASTASGRGSTDTQYF	TGTGCCAGCACGGCTAGCGGGAGAGGGAGCACAGATACGCAGTATTTT